A single T cell receptor (beta chain) is shown here with its context. Its antigen is currently unknown. There are 13 residues in the CDR3. V dropped 5 bases and J dropped 4 bases, with 6 bases sitting between them. Germline V gene sequence: CDR1 MNHEY, CDR2 SVGAGI. The data were taken from a study of cytomegalovirus exposure and HLA in healthy donors. Study-wide context: Across roughly 400 genotyped donors, over 70% landed in the Caucasian-associated ancestry cluster. Points from the study as a whole: High specificity and sensitivity for cytomegalovirus status were reported for the classifier.

Primers: 60 Vbeta forward and 13 Jbeta reverse. Repertoires were generated with immunoSEQ multiplex PCR, while TCRdb's copy carries only in-frame clones and drops some. This table holds around 100,000 clones. Sequenced input: PBMCs. This TCR derives from a middle-aged man in good health and CMV-seropositive. The rearrangement joins TRBV6-5 to TRBJ2-6, with TRBD1 as a possible D gene (5 bases). DNA of the CDR3: TGTGCCAGCAGTCGGACAGGGGCCAACGTCCTGACTTTC. Protein product: CASSRTGANVLTF.